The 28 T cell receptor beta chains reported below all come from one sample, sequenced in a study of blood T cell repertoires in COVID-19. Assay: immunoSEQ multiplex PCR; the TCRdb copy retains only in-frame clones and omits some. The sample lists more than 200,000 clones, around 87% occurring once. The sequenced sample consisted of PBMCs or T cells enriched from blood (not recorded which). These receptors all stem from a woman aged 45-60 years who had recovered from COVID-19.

The CDR3 DNA reads TGCGCCAGCAGCCTCTCGGGGGGTATCTACAATGAGCAGTTCTTC. Protein sequence: CASSLSGGIYNEQFF. The chain recombines TRBV4-3 with TRBJ2-1; TRBD2 aligns across 7 bases. The CDR3 totals 15 residues. From germline, CDR1 is LGHNA and CDR2 YSLEER. The V segment lost 4 bases and the J segment 3 bases; nucleotides outside the gene matches: 6.

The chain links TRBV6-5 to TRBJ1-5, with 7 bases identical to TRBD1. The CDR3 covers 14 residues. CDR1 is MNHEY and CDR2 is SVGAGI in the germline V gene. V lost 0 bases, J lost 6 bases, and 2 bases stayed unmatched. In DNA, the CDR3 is TGTGCCAGCAGTTACTCACGACAGGGTCAGCCCCAGCATTTT. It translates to CASSYSRQGQPQHF.

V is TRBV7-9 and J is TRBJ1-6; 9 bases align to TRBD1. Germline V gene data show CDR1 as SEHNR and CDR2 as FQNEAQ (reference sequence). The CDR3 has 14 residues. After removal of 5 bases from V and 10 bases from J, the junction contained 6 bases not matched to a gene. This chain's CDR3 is CASSPDRGVSPLHF. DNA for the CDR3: TGTGCCAGCAGCCCGGACAGGGGAGTCTCACCCCTCCACTTT.

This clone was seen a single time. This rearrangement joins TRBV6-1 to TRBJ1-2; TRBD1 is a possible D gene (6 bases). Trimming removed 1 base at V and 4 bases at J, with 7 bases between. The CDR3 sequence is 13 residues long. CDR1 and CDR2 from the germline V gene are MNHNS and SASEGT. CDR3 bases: TGTGCCAGCAGTGAAGACAGGGTCTATGGCTACACCTTC. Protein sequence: CASSEDRVYGYTF.

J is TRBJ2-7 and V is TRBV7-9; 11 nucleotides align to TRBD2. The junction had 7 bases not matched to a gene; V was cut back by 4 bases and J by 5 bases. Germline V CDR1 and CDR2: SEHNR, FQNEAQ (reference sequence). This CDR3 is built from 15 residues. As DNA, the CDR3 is TGTGCCAGCAGCTCTCTGACTAGCGGGAACCACGAGCAGTACTTC. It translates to CASSSLTSGNHEQYF.

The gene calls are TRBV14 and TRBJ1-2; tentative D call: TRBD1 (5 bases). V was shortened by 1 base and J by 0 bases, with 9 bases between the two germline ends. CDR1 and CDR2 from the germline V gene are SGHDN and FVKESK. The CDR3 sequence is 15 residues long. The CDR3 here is CASSQGGSSNYGYTF. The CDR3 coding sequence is TGTGCCAGCAGCCAAGGGGGCAGCTCTAACTATGGCTACACCTTC.

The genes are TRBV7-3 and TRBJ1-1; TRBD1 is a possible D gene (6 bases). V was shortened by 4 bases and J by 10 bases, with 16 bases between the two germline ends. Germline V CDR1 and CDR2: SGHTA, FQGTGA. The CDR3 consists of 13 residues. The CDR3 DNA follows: TGTGCCAGCAGCTCATCGCAGGGGACAAGAGCTTTCTTT. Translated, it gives CASSSSQGTRAFF.

The CDR3 protein is CASSFSVSEQYF. The CDR3 DNA reads TGTGCCAGCAGCTTTTCGGTTTCCGAGCAGTACTTC. The V and J genes are TRBV7-9 and TRBJ2-7; D remains ambiguous. CDR3 size: 12 residues. The V gene lost 3 bases and the J gene lost 6 bases, with 9 bases spanning the gap. Germline V gives CDR1 SEHNR, CDR2 FQNEAQ (reference sequence).

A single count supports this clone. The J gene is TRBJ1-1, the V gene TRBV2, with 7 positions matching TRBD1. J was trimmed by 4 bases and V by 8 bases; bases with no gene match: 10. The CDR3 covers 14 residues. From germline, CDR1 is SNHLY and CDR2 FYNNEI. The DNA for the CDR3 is TGTGCCAGCCGGATGCAGGGGGATGGCACTGAAGCTTTCTTT. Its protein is CASRMQGDGTEAFF.

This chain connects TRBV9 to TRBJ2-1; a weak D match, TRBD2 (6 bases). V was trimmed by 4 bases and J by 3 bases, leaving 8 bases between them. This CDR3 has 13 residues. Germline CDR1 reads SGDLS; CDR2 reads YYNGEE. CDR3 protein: CASSTGLYNEQFF. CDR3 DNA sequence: TGTGCCAGCAGCACGGGACTCTACAATGAGCAGTTCTTC.

For the CDR3, the DNA is TGTGCCAGTAGTATAGATGGCAGATCCTCTGGAAACACCATATATTTT. Amino acid sequence: CASSIDGRSSGNTIYF. The chain combines TRBV19 with TRBJ1-3; no reliable D call. The CDR3 runs to 16 residues. Germline CDR1 LNHDA, CDR2 SQIVND (reference sequence). V was cut by 0 bases and J by 0 bases, with 9 bases left in between.

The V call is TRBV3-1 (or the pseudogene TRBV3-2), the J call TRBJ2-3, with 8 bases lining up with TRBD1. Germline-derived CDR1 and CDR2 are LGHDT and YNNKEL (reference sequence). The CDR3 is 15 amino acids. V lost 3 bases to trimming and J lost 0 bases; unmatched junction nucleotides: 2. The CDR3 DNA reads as TGTGCCAGCAGCCAGCGGGACAGGAGCACAGATACGCAGTATTTT. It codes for CASSQRDRSTDTQYF.

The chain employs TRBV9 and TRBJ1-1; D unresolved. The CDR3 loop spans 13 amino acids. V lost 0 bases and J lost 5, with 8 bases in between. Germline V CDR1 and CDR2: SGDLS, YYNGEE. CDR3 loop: CASSVGRETEAFF. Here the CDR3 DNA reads TGTGCCAGCAGCGTAGGGAGGGAGACTGAAGCTTTCTTT.

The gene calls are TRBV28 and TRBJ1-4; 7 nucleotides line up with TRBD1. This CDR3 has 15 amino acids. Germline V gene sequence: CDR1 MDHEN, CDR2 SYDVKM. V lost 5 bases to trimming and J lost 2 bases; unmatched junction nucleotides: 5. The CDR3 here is CASSPPGQTNEKLFF. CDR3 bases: TGTGCCAGCAGTCCTCCGGGACAGACTAATGAAAAACTGTTTTTT.

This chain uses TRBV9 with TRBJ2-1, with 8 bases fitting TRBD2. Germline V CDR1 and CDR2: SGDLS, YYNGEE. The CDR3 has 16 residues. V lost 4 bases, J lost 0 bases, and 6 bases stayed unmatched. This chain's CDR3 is CASSSGGTSSYNEQFF. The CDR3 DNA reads TGTGCCAGCAGCTCCGGGGGGACTAGCTCCTACAATGAGCAGTTCTTC.

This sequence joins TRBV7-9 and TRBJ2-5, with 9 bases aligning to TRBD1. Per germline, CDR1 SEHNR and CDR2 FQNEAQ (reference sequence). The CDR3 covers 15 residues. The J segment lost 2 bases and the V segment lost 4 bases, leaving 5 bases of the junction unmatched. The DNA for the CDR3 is TGTGCCAGCAGCTGGCCGGGACAGGGTCAAGAGACCCAGTACTTC. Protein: CASSWPGQGQETQYF.

The CDR3 region is CASSVAGASYNEQFF. CDR3 DNA sequence: TGTGCCAGCAGCGTAGCGGGAGCGTCCTACAATGAGCAGTTCTTC. The rearrangement links TRBV9 to TRBJ2-1, with D possibly being TRBD2 (6 bases). The V gene's germline CDR1 is SGDLS and CDR2 YYNGEE. The CDR3 sequence is 15 residues long. Trimming removed 0 bases at V and 1 base at J, with 8 bases between.

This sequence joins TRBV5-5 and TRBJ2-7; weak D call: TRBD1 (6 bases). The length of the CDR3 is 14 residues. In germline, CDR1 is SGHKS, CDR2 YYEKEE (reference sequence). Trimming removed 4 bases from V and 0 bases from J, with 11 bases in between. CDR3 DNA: TGTGCCAGCAGCCGGGACAAGAGCTCCTACGAGCAGTACTTC. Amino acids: CASSRDKSSYEQYF.

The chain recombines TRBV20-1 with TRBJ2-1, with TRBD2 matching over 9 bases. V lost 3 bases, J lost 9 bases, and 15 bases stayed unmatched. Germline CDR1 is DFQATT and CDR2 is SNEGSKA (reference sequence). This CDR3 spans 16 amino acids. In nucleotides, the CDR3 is TGCAGTGCTAGTATTGGGGGCATTAGCGGGAGTGCTGAGCAGTTCTTC. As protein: CSASIGGISGSAEQFF.

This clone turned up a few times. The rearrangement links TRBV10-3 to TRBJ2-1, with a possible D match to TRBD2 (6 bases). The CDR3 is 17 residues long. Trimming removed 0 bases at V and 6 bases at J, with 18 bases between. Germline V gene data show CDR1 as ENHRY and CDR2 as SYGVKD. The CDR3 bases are TGTGCCATCAGTGAGTCGGGGACCGGGACTGGCGGCAATGAGCAGTTCTTC. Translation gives CAISESGTGTGGNEQFF.

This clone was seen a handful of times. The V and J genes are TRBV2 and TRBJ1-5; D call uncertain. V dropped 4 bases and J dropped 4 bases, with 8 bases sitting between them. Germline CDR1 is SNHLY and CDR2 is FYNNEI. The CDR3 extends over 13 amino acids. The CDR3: CASSVFTNQPQHF. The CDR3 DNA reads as TGTGCCAGCAGTGTCTTCACTAATCAGCCCCAGCATTTT.

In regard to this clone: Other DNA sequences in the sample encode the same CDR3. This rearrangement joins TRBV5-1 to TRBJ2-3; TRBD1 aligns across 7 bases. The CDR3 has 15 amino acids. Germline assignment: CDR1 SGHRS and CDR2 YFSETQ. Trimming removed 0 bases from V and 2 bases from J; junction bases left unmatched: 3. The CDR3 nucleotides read TGCGCCAGCAGCTTGGGGGGACAGTCCACAGATACGCAGTATTTT. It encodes CASSLGGQSTDTQYF.

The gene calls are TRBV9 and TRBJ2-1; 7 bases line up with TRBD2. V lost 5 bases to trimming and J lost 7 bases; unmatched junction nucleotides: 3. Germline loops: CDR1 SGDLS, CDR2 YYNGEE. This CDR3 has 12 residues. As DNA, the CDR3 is TGTGCCAGCAGTACCGGGGGGAATGAGCAGTTCTTC. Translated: CASSTGGNEQFF. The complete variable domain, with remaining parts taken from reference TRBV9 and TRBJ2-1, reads DSGVTQTPKHLITATGQRVTLRCSPRSGDLSVYWYQQSLDQGLQFLIQYYNGEERAKGNILERFSAQQFPDLHSELNLSSLELGDSALYFCASSTGGNEQFFGPGTRLTVL.

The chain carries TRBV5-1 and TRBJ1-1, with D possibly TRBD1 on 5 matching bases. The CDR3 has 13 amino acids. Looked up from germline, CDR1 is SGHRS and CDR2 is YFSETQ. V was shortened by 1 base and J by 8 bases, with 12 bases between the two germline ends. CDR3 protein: CASSLRGSEEAFF. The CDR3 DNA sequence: TGCGCCAGCAGCTTGCGGGGGTCGGAGGAAGCTTTCTTT. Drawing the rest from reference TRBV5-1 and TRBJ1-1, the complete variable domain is KAGVTQTPRYLIKTRGQQVTLSCSPISGHRSVSWYQQTPGQGLQFLFEYFSETQRNKGNFPGRFSGRQFSNSRSEMNVSTLELGDSALYLCASSLRGSEEAFFGQGTRLTVV.

CDR3 residues: CASREGQGDEQYF. The CDR3 DNA reads TGTGCCAGCAGGGAGGGACAGGGGGACGAGCAGTACTTC. The V gene is TRBV28, the J gene TRBJ2-7; 11 positions match TRBD1. Per the germline V gene, CDR1 is MDHEN and CDR2 is SYDVKM. Trimming at V came to 6 bases and at J to 5 bases, leaving 3 bases not matched to a gene. The CDR3 is made up of 13 amino acids.

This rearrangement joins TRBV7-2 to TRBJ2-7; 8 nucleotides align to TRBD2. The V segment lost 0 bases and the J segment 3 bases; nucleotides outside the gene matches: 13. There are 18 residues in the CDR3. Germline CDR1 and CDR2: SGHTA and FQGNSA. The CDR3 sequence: CASSLAVSGISVNYEQYF. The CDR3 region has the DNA TGTGCCAGCAGCTTAGCAGTTAGCGGGATTTCGGTAAACTACGAGCAGTACTTC.

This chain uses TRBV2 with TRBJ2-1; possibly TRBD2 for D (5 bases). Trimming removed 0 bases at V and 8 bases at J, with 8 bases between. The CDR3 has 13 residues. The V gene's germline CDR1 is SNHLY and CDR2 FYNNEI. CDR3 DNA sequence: TGTGCCAGCAGTGAAGCAATCGGGGATGAGCAGTTCTTC. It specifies CASSEAIGDEQFF.

CDR3 coding DNA: TGTGCCAGCAGTGAAGGACTAGCGGTGTCAGATACGCAGTATTTT. Protein sequence: CASSEGLAVSDTQYF. This chain connects TRBV6-1 to TRBJ2-3; the match to TRBD2 covers 9 bases. The V and J ends lost 1 base and 4 bases, in that order; junction bases with no gene match: 3. The germline V gene encodes CDR1 MNHNS and CDR2 SASEGT. This CDR3 contains 15 residues.